Reported below is one T cell receptor beta chain. These data come from a study of CD8 T cells in Susac syndrome. Random hexamers were used to reverse transcribe the RNA input (0.5 to 1 ug). An immunoSEQ multiplex PCR generated amplified TCR beta CDR3 products spanning 54 Vbeta and 13 Jbeta. TCRdb used MiXCR to reprocess the immunoSEQ multiplex PCR reads, holding one entry per CDR3 protein. This sample has about 180,000 distinct CDR3 sequences; approximately 95% occur once, and the top ten carry around 0.15%. Germline values: CDR1 MGHDK, CDR2 SYGVNS. Between the trimmed V and J ends, which lost 5 bases and 6 bases, there was a span of 16 bases. There are 14 residues in the CDR3. Sequencing of TCR beta was performed on blood CD8+ T cells and on blood CD4+ T cells. Those who served as multiple sclerosis controls were treatment-naive patients with stable or active relapsing-remitting disease. Isolation of CD8+ and CD4+ T cells was performed negatively, whereas enrichment of TEMRA cells was done by FACS.

V and J are TRBV25-1 and TRBJ1-2; TRBD1 is a possible D gene (5 bases). The sequence derives from a human donor with multiple sclerosis. The source material was CD8+ T cells from PBMCs. The CDR3 region has the DNA TGTGCCAGCAGTTTGGGTTCCTCAGGGAATGGCTACACCTTC. This translates into CASSLGSSGNGYTF.